The source of this T cell receptor (beta chain) is a study of blood T cell repertoires in COVID-19. Looking at the study overall: Samples came from the United States, Italy and Spain, spanning acute and convalescent COVID-19. Sources were T cells, B-cell-depleted T cells, or PBMCs; the material itself was cDNA or gDNA.

In the study's own analysis: Amplification from reference gene primers served as the basis for estimated nucleated cell counts. This table comes from immunoSEQ multiplex PCR, and its TCRdb copy is limited to in-frame clones, with some not included. The DNA gave D and trimming, while V, J and clone size come from that table. The sample includes about 290,000 clones, 70% to 90% seen only once; the top ten take approximately 3.8%. The CDR3 spans 12 residues. From germline, CDR1 is GTSNPN and CDR2 SVGIG (reference sequence). In the case of this clone: One end of the junction does not line up with germline, which may come from a read error.

Sequencing used peripheral blood. The receptor's source is a woman between 50 and 59 years old with active or convalescent COVID-19. This chain connects TRBV30 to TRBJ2-1; 8 bases map to TRBD1. CDR3 coding DNA: TGTGCCTGGAGTGTACCCCCACAGGGGGAAATCTTC. It translates to CAWSVPPQGEIF.